This T cell receptor (beta chain) appears in the sequencing data of a study of blood T cell repertoires in COVID-19. Study-level background: From the United States, Italy and Spain came samples of acute and convalescent COVID-19. Nucleic acid was either cDNA or gDNA, and it came from T cells, B-cell-depleted T cells, or PBMCs.

Germline lookup yields CDR1 GTSNPN and CDR2 SVGIG (reference sequence). CDR3 length: 15 amino acids. Deletions cut 0 bases from V and 10 bases from J, with 16 bases between. The repertoire was sequenced with immunoSEQ multiplex PCR; TCRdb's copy has only in-frame clones and lacks some. Of approximately 280,000 clones in the sample, 90% were seen once. Specimen: peripheral blood. This rearrangement joins TRBV30 to TRBJ1-6; D unresolved. This receptor was identified in a woman between 25 and 40 years old with COVID-19, enrolled during active disease. Here the CDR3 DNA reads TGTGCCTGGAGTGTACTGGGAATTCGGGAATCACCCCTCCACTTT. Translation gives CAWSVLGIRESPLHF.